The next 4 T cell receptor beta chains were all read from a single sample in a study of OX40 agonist ivuxolimab in advanced cancers. Method: immunoSEQ multiplex PCR; TCRdb's copy keeps in-frame clones and lacks some. Here the sample spans around 89,000 clones, more than 75% being singletons. Sequences were derived from CD4+ or CD8+ T cells sorted from blood, sampled in a trial of the OX40 agonist ivuxolimab. These TCRs come from an adult with an advanced solid tumor such as melanoma, head and neck, liver or kidney cancer.

The chain employs TRBV6-5 and TRBJ2-7, with D unresolved. The germline CDR1 and CDR2 sequences are MNHEY and SVGAGI. The CDR3 consists of 14 residues. Deletions cut 2 bases from V and 7 bases from J, with 15 bases between. CDR3 DNA sequence: TGTGCCAGCAGTTACACCCAGGAATCTTGGGAGCAGTACTTC. Residues: CASSYTQESWEQYF.

This chain's CDR3 is CASSLALRETQYF. CDR3 DNA sequence: TGTGCCAGCAGCCTAGCGTTAAGGGAGACCCAGTACTTC. The J gene is TRBJ2-5, the V gene TRBV6-5; TRBD2 might be the D (6 bases). The CDR3 extends over 13 amino acids. CDR1 is MNHEY and CDR2 is SVGAGI in the germline V gene. Trimming took off 6 bases at V and 5 bases at J, with 13 bases between the two ends.

The chain has TRBV7-2 and TRBJ1-5; no definite D call. V was shortened by 1 base and J by 5 bases, with 6 bases between the two germline ends. The CDR3 length is 13 residues. Germline assignment: CDR1 SGHTA and CDR2 FQGNSA. CDR3 residues: CASSLDLYQPQHF. The CDR3 DNA reads as TGTGCCAGCAGCTTAGACCTCTATCAGCCCCAGCATTTT.

The chain joins TRBV28 to TRBJ1-3; D is ambiguous. The V gene lost 4 bases and the J gene lost 0 bases, with 13 bases spanning the gap. Germline values: CDR1 MDHEN, CDR2 SYDVKM. This CDR3 region has 16 residues. The CDR3 here is CASSSPADVSGNTIYF. As DNA, the CDR3 is TGTGCCAGCAGTTCCCCGGCAGACGTCTCTGGAAACACCATATATTTT.